The clone carrying this T cell receptor beta chain appeared a few times. The record originates from a study of blood T cell repertoires in COVID-19. Whole-study context: Samples taken during acute and convalescent COVID-19 were collected in the United States, Italy and Spain. From T cells, B-cell-depleted T cells, or PBMCs came the material, which was cDNA or gDNA.

The CDR3 is 16 residues long. CDR1 is MGHRA, CDR2 YSYEKL, per germline. V lost 1 base to trimming and J lost 10 bases; unmatched junction nucleotides: 10. In the source study's methods: Estimation of nucleated cell counts was performed using reference gene primer amplification. The method was immunoSEQ multiplex PCR; TCRdb's version includes in-frame clones alone and lacks a portion of them. That table gives V, J and clone size, and the DNA gave D and trimming. The table shows some 110,000 clones, with around 75% occurring only once. The sequenced sample consisted of peripheral blood. The chain is built from TRBV4-1 and TRBJ1-6, with 7 nucleotides matching TRBD1. This receptor was identified in a human donor with acute or convalescent COVID-19. The donor label of this sample is uncertain. DNA of the CDR3: TGCGCCAGCAGCCAAGGTTCCGGGACAGTGAGGTCACCCCTCCACTTT. This gives the protein CASSQGSGTVRSPLHF.